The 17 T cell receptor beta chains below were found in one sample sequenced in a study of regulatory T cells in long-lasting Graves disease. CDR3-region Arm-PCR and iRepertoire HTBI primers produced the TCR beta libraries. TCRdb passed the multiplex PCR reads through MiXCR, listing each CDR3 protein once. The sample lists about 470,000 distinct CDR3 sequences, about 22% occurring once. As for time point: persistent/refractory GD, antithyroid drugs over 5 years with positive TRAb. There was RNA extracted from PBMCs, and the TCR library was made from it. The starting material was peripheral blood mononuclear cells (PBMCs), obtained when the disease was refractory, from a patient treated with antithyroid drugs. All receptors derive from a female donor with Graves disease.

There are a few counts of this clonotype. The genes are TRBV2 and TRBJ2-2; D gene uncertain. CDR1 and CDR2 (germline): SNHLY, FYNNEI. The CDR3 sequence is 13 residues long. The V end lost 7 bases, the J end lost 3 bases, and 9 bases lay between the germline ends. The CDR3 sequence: CASMGSYTGELFF. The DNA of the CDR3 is TGTGCCAGCATGGGCAGCTACACCGGGGAGCTGTTTTTT.

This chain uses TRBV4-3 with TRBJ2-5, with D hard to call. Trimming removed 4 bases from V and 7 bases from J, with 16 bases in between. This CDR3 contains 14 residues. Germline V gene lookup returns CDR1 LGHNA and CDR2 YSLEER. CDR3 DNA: TGCGCCAGCAGCCCCCATCGAGAGGTCGGGACCCAGTACTTC. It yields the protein CASSPHREVGTQYF.

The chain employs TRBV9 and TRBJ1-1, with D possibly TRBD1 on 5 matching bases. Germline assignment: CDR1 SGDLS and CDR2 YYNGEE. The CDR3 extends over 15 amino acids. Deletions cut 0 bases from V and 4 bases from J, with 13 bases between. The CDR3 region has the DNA TGTGCCAGCAGCGTAGTGGGGGAGGATCCCACTGAAGCTTTCTTT. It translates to CASSVVGEDPTEAFF.

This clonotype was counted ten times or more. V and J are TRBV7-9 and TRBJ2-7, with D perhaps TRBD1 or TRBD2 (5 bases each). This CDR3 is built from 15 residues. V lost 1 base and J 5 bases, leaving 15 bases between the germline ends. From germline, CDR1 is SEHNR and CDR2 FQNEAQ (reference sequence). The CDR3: CASSLEDSRDHEQYF. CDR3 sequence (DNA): TGTGCCAGCAGCTTAGAAGACAGCAGGGACCACGAGCAGTACTTC.

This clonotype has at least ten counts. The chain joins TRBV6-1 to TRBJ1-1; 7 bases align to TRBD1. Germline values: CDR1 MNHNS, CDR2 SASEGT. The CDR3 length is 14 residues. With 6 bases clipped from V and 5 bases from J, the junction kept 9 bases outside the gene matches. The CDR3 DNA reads TGTGCCAGCAGACGTCAGGGGGGAAGGACTGAAGCTTTCTTT. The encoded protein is CASRRQGGRTEAFF.

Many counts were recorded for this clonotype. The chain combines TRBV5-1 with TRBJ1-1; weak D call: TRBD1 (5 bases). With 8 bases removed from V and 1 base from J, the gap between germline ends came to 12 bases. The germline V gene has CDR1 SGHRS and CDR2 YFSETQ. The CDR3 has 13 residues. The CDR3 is CASWDVRNTEAFF. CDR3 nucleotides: TGCGCCAGTTGGGACGTTAGGAACACTGAAGCTTTCTTT.

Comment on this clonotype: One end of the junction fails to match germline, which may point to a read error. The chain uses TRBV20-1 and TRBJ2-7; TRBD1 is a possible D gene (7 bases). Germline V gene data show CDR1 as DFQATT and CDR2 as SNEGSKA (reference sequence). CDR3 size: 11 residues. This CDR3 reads CSASLPSRGVF. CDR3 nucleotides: TGCAGTGCTAGCCTTCCGTCCAGGGGGGTCTTC.

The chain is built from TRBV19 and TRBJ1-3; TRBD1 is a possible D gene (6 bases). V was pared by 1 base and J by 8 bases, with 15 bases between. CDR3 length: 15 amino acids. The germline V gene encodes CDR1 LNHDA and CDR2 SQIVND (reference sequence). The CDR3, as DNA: TGTGCCAGTAGTATAGTCACAGGGATGCGAGACACCATATATTTT. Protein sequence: CASSIVTGMRDTIYF. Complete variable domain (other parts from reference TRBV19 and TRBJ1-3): DGGITQSPKYLFRKEGQNVTLSCEQNLNHDAMYWYRQDPGQGLRLIYYSQIVNDFQKGDIAEGYSVSREKKESFPLTVTSAQKNPTAFYLCASSIVTGMRDTIYFGEGSWLTVV.

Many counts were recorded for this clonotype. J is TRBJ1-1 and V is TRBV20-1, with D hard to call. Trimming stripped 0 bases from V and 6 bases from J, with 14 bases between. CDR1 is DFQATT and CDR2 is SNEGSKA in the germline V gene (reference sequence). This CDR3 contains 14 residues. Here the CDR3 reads CSAREGRPGSEAFF. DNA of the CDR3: TGCAGTGCTAGAGAAGGCAGGCCCGGATCTGAAGCTTTCTTT.

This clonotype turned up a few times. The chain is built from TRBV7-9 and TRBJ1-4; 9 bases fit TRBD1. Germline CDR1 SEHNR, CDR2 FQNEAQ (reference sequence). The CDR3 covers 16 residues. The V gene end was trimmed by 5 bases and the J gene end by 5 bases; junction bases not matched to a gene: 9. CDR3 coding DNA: TGTGCCAGCAGCGCCTACACCGGGACAGGGAATGAAAAACTGTTTTTT. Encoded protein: CASSAYTGTGNEKLFF.

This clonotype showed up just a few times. This CDR3 is CASSQDGMGGQETQYF. The CDR3 DNA reads as TGTGCCAGCAGCCAAGATGGGATGGGGGGCCAAGAGACCCAGTACTTC. V is TRBV4-2 and J is TRBJ2-5; D might be TRBD2 (6 bases). The CDR3 is made up of 16 amino acids. V lost 0 bases to trimming and J lost 1 base, with 12 bases between them. CDR1 is LGHNA and CDR2 is YNFKEQ in the germline V gene.

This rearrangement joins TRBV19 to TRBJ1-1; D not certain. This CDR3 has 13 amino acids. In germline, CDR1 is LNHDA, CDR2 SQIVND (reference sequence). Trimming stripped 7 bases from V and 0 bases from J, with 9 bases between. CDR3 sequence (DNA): TGTGCCAGTATCCAGGCCATGAACACTGAAGCTTTCTTT. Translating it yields CASIQAMNTEAFF. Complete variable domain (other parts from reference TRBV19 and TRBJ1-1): DGGITQSPKYLFRKEGQNVTLSCEQNLNHDAMYWYRQDPGQGLRLIYYSQIVNDFQKGDIAEGYSVSREKKESFPLTVTSAQKNPTAFYLCASIQAMNTEAFFGQGTRLTVV.

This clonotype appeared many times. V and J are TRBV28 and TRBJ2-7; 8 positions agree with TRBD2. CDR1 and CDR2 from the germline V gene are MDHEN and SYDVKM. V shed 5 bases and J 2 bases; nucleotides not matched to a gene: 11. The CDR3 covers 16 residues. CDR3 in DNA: TGTGCCAGCAGTGTTTCATTAGCGGGACGCCCCTACGAGCAGTACTTC. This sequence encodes CASSVSLAGRPYEQYF.

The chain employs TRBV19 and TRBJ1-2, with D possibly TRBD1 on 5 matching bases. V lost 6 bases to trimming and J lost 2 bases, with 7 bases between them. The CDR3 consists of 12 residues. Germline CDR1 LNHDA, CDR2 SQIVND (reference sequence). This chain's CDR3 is CASRWDNYGYTF. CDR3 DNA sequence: TGTGCCAGTAGATGGGACAACTATGGCTACACCTTC.

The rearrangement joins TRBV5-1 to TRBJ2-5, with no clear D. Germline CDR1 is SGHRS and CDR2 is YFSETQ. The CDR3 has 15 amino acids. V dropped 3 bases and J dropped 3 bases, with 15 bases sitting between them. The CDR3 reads CASSSESRREETQYF. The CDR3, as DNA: TGCGCCAGCAGCTCCGAGTCGCGAAGAGAAGAGACCCAGTACTTC.

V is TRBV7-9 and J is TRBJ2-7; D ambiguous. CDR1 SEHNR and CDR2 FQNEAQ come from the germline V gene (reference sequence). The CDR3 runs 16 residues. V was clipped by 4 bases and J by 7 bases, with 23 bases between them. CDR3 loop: CASSSPPAGRPGEQYF. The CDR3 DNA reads TGTGCCAGCAGCTCCCCCCCAGCCGGGCGACCCGGAGAGCAGTACTTC.

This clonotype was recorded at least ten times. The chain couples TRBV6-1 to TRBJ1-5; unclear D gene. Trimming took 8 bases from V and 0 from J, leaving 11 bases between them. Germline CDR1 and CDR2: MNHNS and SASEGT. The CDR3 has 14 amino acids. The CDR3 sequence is CASYFTYSNQPQHF. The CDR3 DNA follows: TGTGCCAGCTATTTTACCTATAGCAATCAGCCCCAGCATTTT.